This TCR beta chain was found in a study of blood T cell repertoires in COVID-19 (dated by TCRdb to the early 2020s). With regard to the full study: Collaborator samples came from the United States, Italy and Spain and covered acute and convalescent phases of COVID-19. A freely available public database, intended as a resource for researchers studying the immune response to SARS-CoV-2, is where the repertoires were released. The prospective study material was composed of cDNA or gDNA derived from T cells, B-cell-depleted T cells, or PBMCs. The dataset comprised deeply sampled blood TCRbeta repertoires from subjects exposed to, actively infected with, or recovered from COVID-19. Where available, HLA class I and class II types were obtained from metadata supplied by the sample provider rather than from assay-based typing. Sample metadata almost always included a de-identified subject ID, COVID-19 status, age in years and sex. The samples were drawn from two sources: the first 160 participants of the ongoing ImmuneRACE study, and 1,000 to 1,500 subjects contributed by 6 global collaborators.

Whole blood was collected in K2EDTA tubes by collaborating institutions according to the institutions' own protocols. For TCRbeta analysis, collaborators shipped samples in one of three forms: frozen whole blood, isolated PBMCs, or DNA extracted from either of those sample types. TCRbeta CDR3 regions were amplified from genomic DNA by means of the immunoSEQ Assay, a bias-controlled multiplex PCR. In the paper's pipeline: Within the assay, amplification of reference gene primers was used to estimate how many nucleated cells each sample contained. To quantify the absolute abundance of each unique TCRbeta CDR3 rearrangement, sequence reads were collapsed and filtered. Productive Simpson clonality was computed per sample as the square root of Simpson's diversity index over productive rearrangements. TCRdb holds this immuneACCESS table with in-frame rearrangements only. Some clones are missing; in checked studies, unresolved V genes explain under half, and the rest has no known cause. V and J calls and clone size are those listed in that table; D and trimming were worked out from the DNA. This sample has about 130,000 clones in its table, and approximately 81% of those were observed once. The ten largest clones add up to more than 7.5% of the sample.

A note on this clone: No cognate antigen has been identified for it. No much larger clonotype is one base removed from it; base qualities were not supplied.

V trim: 4 bases; J trim: 2 bases; unmatched bases: 3. The CDR3 spans 15 residues, from the cysteine through the phenylalanine. Only the CDR3 portion is preserved as DNA: 45 bases, with reading frame beginning at the first base. The germline V gene provides CDR1 MNHEY and CDR2 SVGAGI. Beyond this particular receptor, the publication reports: The quantity of clinical and demographic metadata differed by source and by participant and was supplied without curation.

The origin of this receptor is a woman aged 60 to 75 with active or convalescent COVID-19. The chain links TRBV6-5 with TRBJ1-3; 9 central bases correspond to TRBD1. The sequenced material came from peripheral blood. In nucleotides, the sequence is TGTGCCAGCAGTTCGGGACAGGGAACTGGAAACACCATATATTTT. This encodes CASSSGQGTGNTIYF.